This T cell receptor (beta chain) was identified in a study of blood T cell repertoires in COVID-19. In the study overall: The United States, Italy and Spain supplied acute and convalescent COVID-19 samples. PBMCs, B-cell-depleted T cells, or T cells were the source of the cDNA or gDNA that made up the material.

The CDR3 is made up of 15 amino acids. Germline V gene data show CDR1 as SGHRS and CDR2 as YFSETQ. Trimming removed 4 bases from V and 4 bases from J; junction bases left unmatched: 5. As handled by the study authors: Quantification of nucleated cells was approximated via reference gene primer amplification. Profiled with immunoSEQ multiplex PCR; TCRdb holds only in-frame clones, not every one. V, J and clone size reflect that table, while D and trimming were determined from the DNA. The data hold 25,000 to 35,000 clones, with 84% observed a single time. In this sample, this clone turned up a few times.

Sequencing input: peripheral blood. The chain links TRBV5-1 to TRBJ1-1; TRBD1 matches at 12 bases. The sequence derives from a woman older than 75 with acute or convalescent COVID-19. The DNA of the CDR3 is TGCGCCAGCAGCACCGGGACAGGGGGCATCACTGAAGCTTTCTTT. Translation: CASSTGTGGITEAFF.